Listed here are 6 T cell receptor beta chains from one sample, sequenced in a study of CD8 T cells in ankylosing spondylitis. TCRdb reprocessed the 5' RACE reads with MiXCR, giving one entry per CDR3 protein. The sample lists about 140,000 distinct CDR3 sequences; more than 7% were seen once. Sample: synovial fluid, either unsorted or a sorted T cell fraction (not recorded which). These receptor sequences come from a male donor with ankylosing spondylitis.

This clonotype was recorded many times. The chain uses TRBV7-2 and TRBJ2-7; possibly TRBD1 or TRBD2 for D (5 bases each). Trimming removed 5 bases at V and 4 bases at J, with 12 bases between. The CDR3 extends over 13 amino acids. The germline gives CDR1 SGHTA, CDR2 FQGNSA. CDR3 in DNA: TGTGCCAGCAGCCTCCGGGACGGATACGAGCAGTACTTC. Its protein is CASSLRDGYEQYF. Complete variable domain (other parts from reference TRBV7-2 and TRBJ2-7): GAGVSQSPSNKVTEKGKDVELRCDPISGHTALYWYRQSLGQGLEFLIYFQGNSAPDKSGLPSDRFSAERTGGSVSTLTIQRTQQEDSAVYLCASSLRDGYEQYFGPGTRLTVT.

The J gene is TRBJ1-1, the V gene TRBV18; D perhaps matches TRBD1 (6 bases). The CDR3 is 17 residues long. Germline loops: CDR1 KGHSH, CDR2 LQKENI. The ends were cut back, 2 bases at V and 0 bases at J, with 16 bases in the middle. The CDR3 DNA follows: TGTGCCAGCTCACCAAGGGCAGGGGCCGGGGTGAACACTGAAGCTTTCTTT. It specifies CASSPRAGAGVNTEAFF.

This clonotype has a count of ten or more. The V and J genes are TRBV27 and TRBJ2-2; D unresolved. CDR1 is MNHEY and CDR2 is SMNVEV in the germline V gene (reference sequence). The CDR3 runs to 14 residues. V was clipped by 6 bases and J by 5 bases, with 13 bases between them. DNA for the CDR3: TGTGCCAGCAGGCCCCGGAGTCTTACCGGGGAGCTGTTTTTT. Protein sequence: CASRPRSLTGELFF.

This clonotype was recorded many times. Here the CDR3 reads CASSPGLSSSYNSPLHF. In nucleotides, the CDR3 is TGTGCCAGCAGCCCTGGGCTCAGCAGCTCCTATAATTCACCCCTCCACTTT. The genes are TRBV7-9 and TRBJ1-6; no clear D. Trimming stripped 5 bases from V and 0 bases from J, with 14 bases between. Germline CDR1 SEHNR, CDR2 FQNEAQ (reference sequence). This CDR3 is 17 amino acids long.

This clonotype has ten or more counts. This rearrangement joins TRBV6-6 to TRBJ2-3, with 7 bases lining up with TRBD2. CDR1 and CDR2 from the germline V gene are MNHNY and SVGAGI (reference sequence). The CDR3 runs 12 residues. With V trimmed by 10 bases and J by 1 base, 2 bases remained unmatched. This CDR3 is CATAGGTDTQYF. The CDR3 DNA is TGTGCCACCGCGGGGGGCACAGATACGCAGTATTTT.

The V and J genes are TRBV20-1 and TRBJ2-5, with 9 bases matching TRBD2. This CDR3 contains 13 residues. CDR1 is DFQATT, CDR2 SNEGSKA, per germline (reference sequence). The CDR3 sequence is CFWGREGGETQYF. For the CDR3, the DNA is TGCTTCTGGGGGCGGGAGGGCGGCGAGACCCAGTACTTC.